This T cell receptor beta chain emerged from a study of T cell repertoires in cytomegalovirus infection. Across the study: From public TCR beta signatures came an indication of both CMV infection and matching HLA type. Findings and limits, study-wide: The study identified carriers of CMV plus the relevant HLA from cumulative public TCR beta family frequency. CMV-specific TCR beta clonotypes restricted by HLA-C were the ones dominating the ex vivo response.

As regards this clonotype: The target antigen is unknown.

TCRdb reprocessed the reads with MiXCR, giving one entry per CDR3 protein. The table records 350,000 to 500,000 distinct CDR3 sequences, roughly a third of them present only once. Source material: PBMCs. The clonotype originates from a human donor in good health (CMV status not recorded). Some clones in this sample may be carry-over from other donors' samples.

CDR3: CASSEWLSGGGTGELFF. The CDR3 bases are TGTGCCAGCAGTGAATGGTTATCCGGCGGGGGCACCGGGGAGCTGTTTTTT. The V call is TRBV6-1, the J call TRBJ2-2; 7 bases are a match to TRBD2. Germline CDR1 MNHNS, CDR2 SASEGT. V shed 2 bases, J shed 4 bases, and the junction held 10 bases outside the gene matches. The CDR3 consists of 17 residues.